These T cell receptor beta chains were read from a single sample in a study of T-cell reconstitution after alpha-beta-depleted transplantation in children. One entry per CDR3 protein, called by TCRdb with MiXCR from the PCR reads. The table lists some 550,000 distinct CDR3 sequences, roughly 23% of them singletons, with roughly 13% in the top ten. The specimen was PBMCs, mostly from graft donor cells, collected 360 days after TCRalphabeta/CD19-depleted stem cell transplant. The receptor set was obtained from a boy under two years old who had a stem cell transplant for acute myeloid leukemia, so the T cells may come from the graft donor. The CDR3 runs from the conserved cysteine through the conserved F or W. A D gene is named only where the DNA matches it firmly. Some rows mark clone size as missing; the rest say once, few, many or name a class of expanded clone.

-	TRBV5-6	many	TRBJ2-4	CASSARGFFNIQYF	TGTGCCAGCAGTGCCCGAGGATTCTTTAACATTCAGTACTTC
-	TRBV15	many	TRBJ2-7	CATSRGGYEQYF	TGTGCCACCAGCAGAGGTGGCTACGAGCAGTACTTC
-	TRBV6-2/TRBV6-3	-	TRBJ2-1	CASKGRDEQFF	TGTGCCAGCAAGGGAAGGGATGAGCAGTTCTTC
-	TRBV5-5	-	TRBJ2-1	CASSPLGRGAQVNEQFF	TGTGCCAGCAGCCCCCTAGGCCGGGGGGCGCAGGTGAATGAGCAGTTCTTC
-	TRBV12-3/TRBV12-4	few	TRBJ1-1	CASSLTRAFF	TGTGCCAGCAGTTTGACCAGAGCTTTCTTT
-	TRBV18	-	TRBJ2-5	CASSPPLTTETQYF	TGTGCCAGCTCACCACCCCTCACGACAGAGACCCAGTACTTC
TRBD1	TRBV27	few	TRBJ2-1	CASSLRGLHNEQFF	TGTGCCAGCAGCCTCAGGGGGCTGCACAATGAGCAGTTCTTC
-	TRBV11-2	many	TRBJ1-1	CASLLTRDTEAFF	TGTGCCAGCCTCCTAACCCGGGACACTGAAGCTTTCTTT
-	TRBV6-1	few	TRBJ1-5	CASQKYREVAPQHF	TGTGCCAGCCAAAAATACAGGGAGGTTGCGCCCCAGCATTTT
TRBD1	TRBV6-1	-	TRBJ1-6	CASSSLGQGGSPLHF	TGTGCCAGCAGCTCCCTCGGACAGGGAGGTTCACCCCTCCACTTT
TRBD1	TRBV20-1	-	TRBJ2-1	CSAPPGQDPYNEQFF	TGCAGTGCTCCCCCGGGACAGGATCCGTACAATGAGCAGTTCTTC
TRBD2	TRBV6-5	-	TRBJ2-1	CASSFGGTNKDQFF	TGTGCCAGCAGTTTCGGGGGGACCAATAAAGACCAGTTCTTC
TRBD2	TRBV5-4	few	TRBJ2-1	CASSWFGTRGSSYNEQFF	TGTGCCAGCAGCTGGTTCGGGACTAGGGGAAGCTCCTACAATGAGCAGTTCTTC